One and the same sample provided the 27 T cell receptor beta chains below, sequenced in a study of cytomegalovirus exposure and HLA in healthy donors (dated 2017 in TCRdb). The protocol used for the library was the immunoSEQ multiplex PCR assay. For the multiplex PCR, a mixture combining 60 forward primers for TCR Vbeta segments and 13 reverse primers for TCR Jbeta segments was used. TCRdb provides this immuneACCESS table in a form limited to in-frame rearrangements. Some clones are lacking; in checked studies, under half of them reflect an unresolved V gene, and why the rest are absent is not known. Here the sample has 130,000 to 150,000 clones; approximately 84% occur a single time. The ten biggest clones cover roughly 10% of the sample. The sequencing sample was made of PBMCs. The receptors were sampled from a woman aged 60-75 years in good health and CMV-seropositive.

The chain recombines TRBV11-2 with TRBJ2-7; D may be TRBD2 (5 bases). The CDR3 extends over 17 amino acids. Deletions cut 1 base from V and 5 bases from J, with 21 bases between. Germline V CDR1 and CDR2: SGHAT, FQNNGV. CDR3 loop: CASSLGRSGVLRDEQYF. In DNA form, the CDR3 reads TGTGCCAGCAGCTTAGGGAGGAGTGGGGTTCTGCGGGACGAGCAGTACTTC.

The chain joins TRBV2 to TRBJ2-2; no definite D call. The CDR3 loop spans 15 amino acids. The germline gives CDR1 SNHLY, CDR2 FYNNEI. Trimming removed 3 bases at V and 1 base at J, with 9 bases between. This chain's CDR3 is CASSDGGGNTGELFF. The CDR3 coding sequence is TGTGCCAGCAGTGATGGTGGCGGGAACACCGGGGAGCTGTTTTTT.

This rearrangement joins TRBV19 to TRBJ1-5, with unresolved D. Germline CDR1 is LNHDA and CDR2 is SQIVND (reference sequence). This CDR3 spans 13 amino acids. V lost 3 bases, J lost 8 bases, and 11 bases lay in between. The CDR3: CASSIPGLEPQHF. CDR3 sequence (DNA): TGTGCCAGTAGTATTCCGGGGTTGGAGCCCCAGCATTTT.

The rearrangement joins TRBV7-9 to TRBJ2-3; 7 bases map to TRBD1. The V gene's germline CDR1 is SEHNR and CDR2 FQNEAQ (reference sequence). CDR3 size: 17 residues. J gave up 1 base and V 6 bases, and 13 bases lay outside the gene matches. CDR3 amino acids: CASRPQKQGSRTDTQYF. CDR3 DNA: TGTGCCAGCAGACCACAGAAACAGGGGTCCCGCACAGATACGCAGTATTTT. The full variable domain, completed using reference TRBV7-9 and TRBJ2-3, is DTGVSQNPRHKITKRGQNVTFRCDPISEHNRLYWYRQTLGQGPEFLTYFQNEAQLEKSRLLSDRFSAERPKGSFSTLEIQRTEQGDSAMYLCASRPQKQGSRTDTQYFGPGTRLTVL.

The V call is TRBV11-3, the J call TRBJ2-7; a weak D match, TRBD1 (5 bases). Germline V gene lookup returns CDR1 SGHNT and CDR2 YENEEA. V gave up 5 bases and J gave up 7 bases, with 15 bases separating them. The CDR3 length is 13 residues. The CDR3 DNA follows: TGTGCCAGCAGCCATTCGCAGGGTTGGGAGCAGTACTTC. Its protein is CASSHSQGWEQYF.

The chain uses TRBV12-2 and TRBJ2-5; the table assigns TRBD2, which was not confirmed against the DNA. TRBV12-2 is listed as a pseudogene. The CDR3 has 18 residues. The CDR3 protein is CASRPLRLAGGRQETQYF. The CDR3 DNA sequence: TGTGCAAGTCGCCCCCTCCGACTAGCGGGAGGGAGGCAAGAGACCCAGTACTTC.

DNA for the CDR3: TGCGCCAGCAGACCCAGCGGGAGGCGTGAGCAGTTCTTC. It encodes CASRPSGRREQFF. V usage is TRBV4-1 and J usage is TRBJ2-1; 9 positions agree with TRBD2. Trimming cost V 6 bases and J 9 bases; bases outside gene matches: 6. CDR1 is MGHRA and CDR2 is YSYEKL in the germline V gene. The CDR3 consists of 13 residues.

This clone was seen a single time. The rearrangement joins TRBV13 to TRBJ2-1; 15 bases map to TRBD2. CDR1 is PRHDT, CDR2 FYEKMQ, per germline (reference sequence). The CDR3 runs to 17 residues. Trimming at V came to 5 bases and at J to 4 bases, leaving 6 bases not matched to a gene. The chain's CDR3 is CASSRTSGRATYNEQFF. Here the CDR3 DNA reads TGTGCCAGCAGCCGGACTAGCGGGAGGGCCACTTACAATGAGCAGTTCTTC.

The chain is built from TRBV14 and TRBJ2-5, with D perhaps TRBD1 (6 bases). Germline values: CDR1 SGHDN, CDR2 FVKESK. The CDR3 sequence is 14 residues long. Trimming stripped 2 bases from V and 5 bases from J, with 12 bases between. CDR3 coding DNA: TGTGCCAGCAGCCAAATACAGGGATCCGAGACCCAGTACTTC. Translated: CASSQIQGSETQYF.

This clone was seen only a few times. CDR3 coding DNA: TGTGCCATCAGAGACACCTTGAACACTGAAGCTTTCTTT. It is translated as CAIRDTLNTEAFF. V usage is TRBV10-3 and J usage is TRBJ1-1; no clear D. The CDR3 covers 13 residues. Germline values: CDR1 ENHRY, CDR2 SYGVKD. Between the trimmed V and J ends, which lost 6 bases and 0 bases, there was a span of 8 bases.

The genes are TRBV27 and TRBJ2-3, with D possibly being TRBD1 (6 bases). This CDR3 region has 15 residues. V gave up 2 bases and J gave up 0 bases, with 9 bases separating them. Looked up from germline, CDR1 is MNHEY and CDR2 is SMNVEV (reference sequence). For the CDR3, the DNA is TGTGCCAGCAGTTTAACGCAGGGGAGCACAGATACGCAGTATTTT. Translating gives CASSLTQGSTDTQYF.

The CDR3: CASIGGANQPQHF. As DNA, the CDR3 is TGTGCCAGCATCGGGGGAGCGAATCAGCCCCAGCATTTT. This chain connects TRBV6-1 to TRBJ1-5; maybe TRBD1 (5 bases). Germline V CDR1 and CDR2: MNHNS, SASEGT. V shed 7 bases and J shed 4 bases, with 11 bases lying between them. The CDR3 loop spans 13 amino acids.

V usage is TRBV6-1 and J usage is TRBJ2-1; 7 bases line up with TRBD2. This CDR3 is built from 16 residues. From germline, CDR1 is MNHNS and CDR2 SASEGT. The V and J ends lost 2 bases and 10 bases, in that order; junction bases with no gene match: 14. The DNA for the CDR3 is TGTGCCAGCAGTGAATTGGGTGGTAGCGGGTCTGGAGAGCAGTTCTTC. Translation: CASSELGGSGSGEQFF.

The V call is TRBV5-4, the J call TRBJ2-3, with D maybe TRBD2 (6 bases). The V end lost 0 bases, the J end lost 5 bases, and 16 bases lay between the germline ends. Germline V gene sequence: CDR1 SGHNT, CDR2 YYREEE (reference sequence). The CDR3 extends over 16 amino acids. This CDR3 reads CASSLAGVKLQDTQYF. The CDR3 DNA reads as TGTGCCAGCAGCTTGGCGGGGGTAAAGTTACAAGATACGCAGTATTTT.

V is TRBV28 and J is TRBJ1-1, with a possible D match to TRBD1 (6 bases). V was pared by 5 bases and J by 0 bases, with 16 bases between. This CDR3 has 16 amino acids. Germline loops: CDR1 MDHEN, CDR2 SYDVKM. The CDR3 region is CASSTPGQNLNTEAFF. The CDR3 nucleotides are TGTGCCAGCAGTACTCCGGGACAAAACTTGAACACTGAAGCTTTCTTT.

The chain couples TRBV5-1 to TRBJ2-2; 8 bases align to TRBD1. V shed 4 bases, J shed 5 bases, and the junction held 10 bases outside the gene matches. This CDR3 contains 16 residues. Germline lookup yields CDR1 SGHRS and CDR2 YFSETQ. CDR3 sequence: CASSTIGQGGTGELFF. CDR3 in DNA: TGCGCCAGCAGCACTATAGGACAGGGTGGTACCGGGGAGCTGTTTTTT.

V is TRBV6-5 and J is TRBJ1-4; 8 bases match TRBD1. The CDR3 runs 16 residues. In germline, CDR1 is MNHEY, CDR2 SVGAGI. After removal of 4 bases from V and 4 bases from J, the junction contained 8 bases not matched to a gene. The CDR3: CASSSDRGSDNEKLFF. The CDR3 DNA sequence: TGTGCCAGCAGTTCTGACAGGGGATCAGATAATGAAAAACTGTTTTTT.

The chain uses TRBV11-2 and TRBJ2-1, with 9 bases matching TRBD2. CDR3 size: 16 residues. Losses at the gene ends were 4 bases for V and 4 bases for J; bases not matched to a gene: 8. Germline V gives CDR1 SGHAT, CDR2 FQNNGV. As DNA, the CDR3 is TGTGCCAGCAGCTCACTAGCGGGTAAGAGTTACAATGAGCAGTTCTTC. Protein: CASSSLAGKSYNEQFF.

The gene calls are TRBV29-1 and TRBJ2-3; TRBD1 is a possible D gene (5 bases). The CDR3 extends over 17 amino acids. With 0 bases removed from V and 1 base from J, the gap between germline ends came to 17 bases. Germline V gene sequence: CDR1 SQVTM, CDR2 ANQGSEA. In DNA form, the CDR3 reads TGCAGCGTTGAAGAGGGGTGGGGCAGGGCCCGCACAGATACGCAGTATTTT. Translated: CSVEEGWGRARTDTQYF.

The rearrangement joins TRBV7-8 to TRBJ2-7; 7 positions agree with TRBD1. Germline trimming cut 1 base from V and 0 bases from J; bases unmatched to any gene: 6. This CDR3 comprises 16 residues. The germline V gene encodes CDR1 SGHVS and CDR2 FQNEAQ. CDR3 in amino acids: CASSLVAGGSSYEQYF. DNA for the CDR3: TGTGCCAGCAGCTTAGTGGCAGGGGGAAGCTCCTACGAGCAGTACTTC.

The rearrangement links TRBV5-1 to TRBJ1-2; no reliable D call. The CDR3 runs to 13 residues. Germline lookup yields CDR1 SGHRS and CDR2 YFSETQ. Deletions cut 4 bases from V and 8 bases from J, with 15 bases between. In DNA form, the CDR3 reads TGCGCCAGCAGCCCTGAGAAGCGGGAAGGCTACACCTTC. Translating it yields CASSPEKREGYTF.

As regards this clone: Germline and junction disagree at one end, which may indicate a read error. The chain recombines TRBV7-9 with TRBJ1-1; D possibly corresponds to TRBD1 (6 bases). Germline values: CDR1 SEHNR, CDR2 FQNEAQ (reference sequence). CDR3 length: 13 amino acids. This CDR3 reads CSSRAGAGGEAFF. In DNA, the CDR3 is TGTTCCAGCAGGGCCGGTGCGGGGGGCGAAGCTTTCTTT. Together with reference TRBV7-9 and TRBJ1-1, the CDR3 gives the full variable domain: DTGVSQNPRHKITKRGQNVTFRCDPISEHNRLYWYRQTLGQGPEFLTYFQNEAQLEKSRLLSDRFSAERPKGSFSTLEIQRTEQGDSAMYLCSSRAGAGGEAFFGQGTRLTVV.

This sequence joins TRBV4-1 and TRBJ2-7; 12 positions agree with TRBD2. V was clipped by 3 bases and J by 4 bases; unmatched bases: 4. Germline CDR1 MGHRA, CDR2 YSYEKL. The CDR3 extends over 15 amino acids. This chain's CDR3 is CASSQTSGSLYEQYF. The CDR3 DNA sequence: TGCGCCAGCAGCCAGACTAGCGGGAGTTTGTACGAGCAGTACTTC.

The chain combines TRBV5-1 with TRBJ2-2; 15 nucleotides agree with TRBD2. The germline V gene encodes CDR1 SGHRS and CDR2 YFSETQ. This CDR3 has 19 amino acids. Germline trimming cut 0 bases from V and 3 bases from J; bases unmatched to any gene: 6. The CDR3 spells CASSLGTSGRAGDTGELFF. CDR3 coding DNA: TGCGCCAGCAGCTTGGGGACTAGCGGGAGGGCCGGAGACACCGGGGAGCTGTTTTTT.

The V call is TRBV14, the J call TRBJ2-3; tentative D call: TRBD2 (6 bases). The germline CDR1 and CDR2 sequences are SGHDN and FVKESK. The CDR3 loop spans 16 amino acids. Trimming shortened V by 1 base and J by 1 base, and 12 bases separated the two germline ends. The CDR3 here is CASSQGPGVGTDTQYF. The DNA for the CDR3 is TGTGCCAGCAGCCAAGGCCCGGGGGTTGGCACAGATACGCAGTATTTT.

The chain links TRBV6-1 to TRBJ1-1, with D perhaps matching TRBD1 (5 bases). The germline CDR1 and CDR2 sequences are MNHNS and SASEGT. V was pared by 6 bases and J by 1 base, with 12 bases between. The CDR3 has 14 amino acids. CDR3 amino acids: CASRAGGGNTEAFF. CDR3 nucleotide sequence: TGTGCCAGCAGGGCCGGGGGAGGGAACACTGAAGCTTTCTTT.

The chain uses TRBV5-8 and TRBJ2-1; 13 bases line up with TRBD2. This CDR3 contains 15 residues. Germline CDR1 is SGHTS and CDR2 is YDEGEE. J gave up 9 bases and V 6 bases, and 9 bases lay outside the gene matches. The CDR3 spells CASTLLAGGPGEQFF. The CDR3 DNA follows: TGTGCCAGCACCCTACTAGCGGGAGGGCCGGGTGAGCAGTTCTTC.